The 24 T cell receptor beta chains listed next were all sequenced from one sample in a study of blood T cell repertoires in COVID-19. Clones were sequenced by immunoSEQ multiplex PCR, and TCRdb holds only the in-frame ones, with some missing. The sample records about 290,000 clones, roughly 86% being singletons. Material for sequencing was peripheral blood. The receptors were sampled from a woman aged 25-40 years with COVID-19, enrolled during active disease.

The chain employs TRBV28 and TRBJ1-5; D is possibly TRBD1 (6 bases). Trimming took off 3 bases at V and 1 base at J, with 13 bases between the two ends. Looked up from germline, CDR1 is MDHEN and CDR2 is SYDVKM. CDR3 size: 16 residues. The chain's CDR3 is CASSLRGQGSNQPQHF. For the CDR3, the DNA is TGTGCCAGCAGTTTGAGGGGCCAGGGGAGCAATCAGCCCCAGCATTTT.

This rearrangement joins TRBV7-9 to TRBJ1-1; TRBD1 agrees at 10 bases. The germline V gene has CDR1 SEHNR and CDR2 FQNEAQ (reference sequence). Losses at the gene ends were 5 bases for V and 6 bases for J; bases not matched to a gene: 6. This CDR3 is 14 amino acids long. For the CDR3, the DNA is TGTGCCAGCAGCCTGAGGGACAGGGGTGCTGAAGCTTTCTTT. Translation gives CASSLRDRGAEAFF. The full variable domain, rest sourced from reference TRBV7-9 and TRBJ1-1, is DTGVSQNPRHKITKRGQNVTFRCDPISEHNRLYWYRQTLGQGPEFLTYFQNEAQLEKSRLLSDRFSAERPKGSFSTLEIQRTEQGDSAMYLCASSLRDRGAEAFFGQGTRLTVV.

The rearrangement joins TRBV20-1 to TRBJ1-1, with D possibly matching TRBD1 (6 bases). The CDR3 is made up of 15 amino acids. V dropped 3 bases and J dropped 3 bases, with 17 bases sitting between them. The V gene's germline CDR1 is DFQATT and CDR2 SNEGSKA (reference sequence). The CDR3 sequence is CSASRLGEGDTEAFF. As DNA, the CDR3 is TGCAGTGCTAGTAGATTGGGCGAGGGGGACACTGAAGCTTTCTTT.

The V gene is TRBV14, the J gene TRBJ2-3; 8 positions match TRBD1. V was pared by 1 base and J by 0 bases, with 3 bases of the junction left unmatched. This CDR3 contains 16 residues. Per germline, CDR1 SGHDN and CDR2 FVKESK. The CDR3 DNA reads TGTGCCAGCAGCCAAGTCCGGACAGGGAGCACAGATACGCAGTATTTT. Translating it yields CASSQVRTGSTDTQYF.

The CDR3 DNA reads TGTGCCAGCAGACTCGGACTCCAAGCTTTCTTT. This translates into CASRLGLQAFF. The gene calls are TRBV27 and TRBJ1-1; D remains ambiguous. Germline CDR1 MNHEY, CDR2 SMNVEV (reference sequence). Between the trimmed V and J ends, which lost 6 bases and 9 bases, there was a span of 11 bases. CDR3 size: 11 residues.

Only one count was recorded for this clone. The V gene is TRBV6-2 or TRBV6-3, the J gene TRBJ2-3; 7 bases agree with TRBD2. The CDR3 extends over 14 amino acids. V dropped 5 bases and J dropped 5; count of bases not matched to a gene: 7. CDR1 MNHEY and CDR2 SVGEGT come from the germline V gene. The CDR3 is CASSNQRGLDTQYF. The CDR3 DNA reads as TGTGCCAGCAGTAATCAGCGGGGCCTAGATACGCAGTATTTT.

V usage is TRBV27 and J usage is TRBJ1-5, with TRBD1 identical over 8 bases. The CDR3 length is 14 residues. Germline CDR1 MNHEY, CDR2 SMNVEV (reference sequence). The V and J ends lost 5 bases and 6 bases, in that order; junction bases with no gene match: 6. The DNA of the CDR3 is TGTGCCAGCAGTCCCACAGGGGGTTTTCAGCCCCAGCATTTT. Residues: CASSPTGGFQPQHF.

The chain recombines TRBV7-9 with TRBJ2-3; D gene uncertain. Trimming cost V 4 bases and J 0 bases, with 8 bases left between them. Germline-derived CDR1 and CDR2 are SEHNR and FQNEAQ (reference sequence). CDR3 size: 14 residues. As DNA, the CDR3 is TGTGCCAGCAGCTCGTCCTCCAGCACAGATACGCAGTATTTT. Translation: CASSSSSSTDTQYF.

V and J are TRBV19 and TRBJ1-2; D perhaps matches TRBD1 (5 bases). Trimming shortened V by 4 bases and J by 3 bases, and 12 bases separated the two germline ends. Germline CDR1 LNHDA, CDR2 SQIVND (reference sequence). The CDR3 is made up of 14 amino acids. The CDR3, as DNA: TGTGCCAGTAGTACAAGGCCCAGGGACTATGGCTACACCTTC. It translates to CASSTRPRDYGYTF.

This clone turned up a few times. The chain recombines TRBV7-2 with TRBJ1-6; D is unclear. The V and J ends lost 1 base and 0 bases respectively, with 7 bases between them. CDR3 length: 16 amino acids. Per germline, CDR1 SGHTA and CDR2 FQGNSA. CDR3 nucleotide sequence: TGTGCCAGCAGCTTAGATAGGAGCTCCTATAATTCACCCCTCCACTTT. Protein sequence: CASSLDRSSYNSPLHF.

As DNA, the CDR3 is TGTGCCAGTAGTCTAAGACAGGCGGCAAATTCACCCCTCCACTTT. The encoded protein is CASSLRQAANSPLHF. The chain is built from TRBV19 and TRBJ1-6, with D perhaps TRBD1 (6 bases). This CDR3 region has 15 residues. The ends were cut back, 5 bases at V and 7 bases at J, with 15 bases in the middle. The germline V gene has CDR1 LNHDA and CDR2 SQIVND (reference sequence).

The chain combines TRBV10-1 with TRBJ1-2, with D possibly TRBD1 on 6 matching bases. The germline gives CDR1 WNHNN, CDR2 SYGVQD (reference sequence). The CDR3 loop spans 12 amino acids. V gave up 3 bases and J gave up 9 bases, with 11 bases separating them. CDR3 amino acids: CASSDNRESYTF. The CDR3 coding sequence is TGCGCCAGCAGTGATAACAGGGAAAGCTACACCTTC.

J is TRBJ2-7 and V is TRBV7-9, with a tentative D call TRBD1 (6 bases). CDR1 is SEHNR, CDR2 FQNEAQ, per germline (reference sequence). V was cut by 5 bases and J by 1 base, with 15 bases left in between. The CDR3 has 15 residues. The CDR3 nucleotides are TGTGCCAGCAGCGCGTTGACTCAGGGGTCCTACGAGCAGTACTTC. It is translated as CASSALTQGSYEQYF.

The J gene is TRBJ2-7, the V gene TRBV5-1; no clear D gene. This CDR3 is built from 13 residues. CDR1 is SGHRS, CDR2 YFSETQ, per germline. Trimming took off 1 base at V and 3 bases at J, with 8 bases between the two ends. CDR3 DNA: TGCGCCAGCAGCTTGAACAGAGACTACGAGCAGTACTTC. Translation gives CASSLNRDYEQYF. The full variable domain, rest sourced from reference TRBV5-1 and TRBJ2-7, is KAGVTQTPRYLIKTRGQQVTLSCSPISGHRSVSWYQQTPGQGLQFLFEYFSETQRNKGNFPGRFSGRQFSNSRSEMNVSTLELGDSALYLCASSLNRDYEQYFGPGTRLTVT.

The chain recombines TRBV5-1 with TRBJ2-7; D perhaps matches TRBD1 (5 bases). Germline CDR1 is SGHRS and CDR2 is YFSETQ. The CDR3 totals 12 residues. With 4 bases removed from V and 10 bases from J, the gap between germline ends came to 15 bases. CDR3 DNA: TGCGCCAGCAGCACCGACAGCAACACTCAGTACTTC. It specifies CASSTDSNTQYF. Full variable domain (remainder filled in from reference TRBV5-1 and TRBJ2-7): KAGVTQTPRYLIKTRGQQVTLSCSPISGHRSVSWYQQTPGQGLQFLFEYFSETQRNKGNFPGRFSGRQFSNSRSEMNVSTLELGDSALYLCASSTDSNTQYFGPGTRLTVT.

The chain joins TRBV19 to TRBJ2-3; a weak D match, TRBD1 (5 bases). This CDR3 comprises 13 residues. Germline CDR1 LNHDA, CDR2 SQIVND (reference sequence). V gave up 9 bases and J gave up 0 bases, with 10 bases separating them. The CDR3 here is CASHAGSTDTQYF. The DNA for the CDR3 is TGTGCCAGCCACGCAGGGAGCACAGATACGCAGTATTTT. Based on the CDR3 plus reference TRBV19 and TRBJ2-3, the full variable domain is DGGITQSPKYLFRKEGQNVTLSCEQNLNHDAMYWYRQDPGQGLRLIYYSQIVNDFQKGDIAEGYSVSREKKESFPLTVTSAQKNPTAFYLCASHAGSTDTQYFGPGTRLTVL.

The genes are TRBV14 and TRBJ1-5; D ambiguous. The V gene's germline CDR1 is SGHDN and CDR2 FVKESK. This CDR3 is 13 amino acids long. V dropped 1 base and J dropped 8 bases, with 9 bases sitting between them. CDR3 sequence: CASSQASGEPQHF. The CDR3 nucleotides are TGTGCCAGCAGCCAAGCATCCGGTGAGCCCCAGCATTTT. The full variable domain, its missing parts supplied by reference TRBV14 and TRBJ1-5, is EAGVTQFPSHSVIEKGQTVTLRCDPISGHDNLYWYRRVMGKEIKFLLHFVKESKQDESGMPNNRFLAERTGGTYSTLKVQPAELEDSGVYFCASSQASGEPQHFGDGTRLSIL.

This chain joins TRBV11-2 and TRBJ2-5; TRBD2 agrees at 10 bases. Trimming took 1 base from V and 5 from J; bases not matched to a gene: 7. The V gene's germline CDR1 is SGHAT and CDR2 FQNNGV. CDR3 length equals 16 residues. In nucleotides, the CDR3 is TGTGCCAGCAGCTTAGGACCAGCGGGGGGGCCGGAGACCCAGTACTTC. Amino acid sequence: CASSLGPAGGPETQYF.

The chain employs TRBV28 and TRBJ1-1; D is perhaps TRBD1 (5 bases). This CDR3 has 18 amino acids. V gave up 3 bases and J gave up 0 bases, with 20 bases separating them. The germline V gene has CDR1 MDHEN and CDR2 SYDVKM. CDR3 amino acids: CASSLGRGLFPMNTEAFF. CDR3 bases: TGTGCCAGCAGTTTGGGGCGGGGATTATTCCCTATGAACACTGAAGCTTTCTTT.

The J gene is TRBJ2-4, the V gene TRBV19; no clear D. The CDR3 runs to 15 residues. V lost 1 base and J 0 bases, leaving 7 bases between the germline ends. The germline CDR1 and CDR2 sequences are LNHDA and SQIVND (reference sequence). The CDR3 nucleotides are TGTGCCAGTAGTATAGGAGCTCTAGCCAAAAACATTCAGTACTTC. Encoded protein: CASSIGALAKNIQYF.

V usage is TRBV12-3 or TRBV12-4 and J usage is TRBJ2-7; 7 bases map to TRBD2. The length of the CDR3 is 12 residues. V gave up 6 bases and J gave up 6 bases; unmatched junction bases: 5. CDR3 sequence (DNA): TGTGCCAGCAGACCCCCGGGGGGCGAGCAGTACTTC. This codes for CASRPPGGEQYF.

The chain joins TRBV9 to TRBJ2-3; D gene uncertain. CDR3 length: 13 residues. CDR1 SGDLS and CDR2 YYNGEE come from the germline V gene. V lost 7 bases and J 2 bases, leaving 11 bases between the germline ends. The CDR3 DNA sequence: TGTGCCAGCGGCGGTGGCTCCACAGATACGCAGTATTTT. Protein sequence: CASGGGSTDTQYF. Together with reference TRBV9 and TRBJ2-3, the CDR3 gives the full variable domain: DSGVTQTPKHLITATGQRVTLRCSPRSGDLSVYWYQQSLDQGLQFLIQYYNGEERAKGNILERFSAQQFPDLHSELNLSSLELGDSALYFCASGGGSTDTQYFGPGTRLTVL.

This clone was observed a few times. V usage is TRBV27 and J usage is TRBJ2-2, with 7 nucleotides matching TRBD2. The germline V gene encodes CDR1 MNHEY and CDR2 SMNVEV (reference sequence). The CDR3 is made up of 15 amino acids. V was pared by 3 bases and J by 3 bases, with 4 bases of the junction left unmatched. Here the CDR3 reads CASSLDSGYTGELFF. CDR3 bases: TGTGCCAGCAGTTTGGATAGCGGGTACACCGGGGAGCTGTTTTTT.

V usage is TRBV7-9 and J usage is TRBJ1-1, with D tentatively TRBD1 (5 bases). Germline CDR1 SEHNR, CDR2 FQNEAQ (reference sequence). The CDR3 sequence is 16 residues long. V was clipped by 8 bases and J by 5 bases, with 24 bases between them. The CDR3 DNA reads TGTGCCAGCGAAGATTCGGGTGGGGGACTTCAGACTGAAGCTTTCTTT. This sequence encodes CASEDSGGGLQTEAFF.